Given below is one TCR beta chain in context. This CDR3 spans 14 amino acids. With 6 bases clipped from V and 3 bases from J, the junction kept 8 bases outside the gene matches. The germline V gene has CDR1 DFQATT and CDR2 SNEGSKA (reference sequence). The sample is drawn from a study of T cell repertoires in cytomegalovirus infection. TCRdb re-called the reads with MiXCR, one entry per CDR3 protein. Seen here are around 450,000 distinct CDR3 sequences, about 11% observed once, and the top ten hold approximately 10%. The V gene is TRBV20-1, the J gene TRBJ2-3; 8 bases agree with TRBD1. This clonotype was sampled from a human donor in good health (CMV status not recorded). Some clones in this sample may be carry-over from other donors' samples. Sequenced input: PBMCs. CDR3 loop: CSANQGARTDTQYF. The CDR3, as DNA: TGCAGTGCAAATCAGGGGGCGCGGACAGATACGCAGTATTTT.